One and the same sample provided the 22 T cell receptor beta chains below, sequenced in a study of blood T cells in healthy people across ages (dated by TCRdb to 2013 to 2016). Receptors were amplified or captured by 5' RACE. TCRdb lists the instrument as Illumina HiSeq 2500. A second about 7 to 12 cycle PCR used a sample-barcoded 5' primer and a J-beta primer mix. TCRdb passed the public sequencing reads through fastp at Q25 and MiXCR, retaining productive beta sequences. Rows matching on CDR3 protein sequence are summarized as one entry with the most common DNA and genes. The table for this sample lists 1,500,000 or so distinct CDR3 sequences; less than 45% of them were counted only once. Around 4% of the sample belongs to the ten largest clones. The sample was blood. Receptors were obtained from a woman in her late teens or twenties in good health.

The J gene is TRBJ1-1, the V gene TRBV7-8; no definite D call. The length of the CDR3 is 14 residues. The V end lost 2 bases, the J end lost 1 base, and 8 bases lay between the germline ends. CDR1 and CDR2 from the germline V gene are SGHVS and FQNEAQ. For the CDR3, the DNA is TGTGCCAGCAGCTTACTGGGGAAGAACACTGAAGCTTTCTTT. This translates into CASSLLGKNTEAFF.

A note on this clonotype: A junction end diverges from the germline sequence, so it may reflect a read error. V usage is TRBV5-5 and J usage is TRBJ1-1; D is unclear. This CDR3 has 15 residues. In germline, CDR1 is SGHKS, CDR2 YYEKEE (reference sequence). The CDR3 reads CASGLDPGRRAEAFF. The CDR3, as DNA: TGTGCCAGCGGCTTGGATCCCGGGAGGAGGGCTGAAGCTTTCTTT.

The chain is built from TRBV20-1 and TRBJ2-3, with TRBD2 identical over 9 bases. Germline V gives CDR1 DFQATT, CDR2 SNEGSKA (reference sequence). The CDR3 runs to 15 residues. J was trimmed by 2 bases and V by 1 base; bases with no gene match: 4. CDR3 loop: CSARGTSALTDTQYF. The CDR3 DNA reads as TGCAGTGCTAGAGGGACTAGCGCGCTCACAGATACGCAGTATTTT.

This sequence joins TRBV12-3 or TRBV12-4 and TRBJ2-7; possibly TRBD1 for D (5 bases). The V end was cut by 6 bases, the J end by 7 bases, with 13 bases between. The CDR3 runs to 12 residues. CDR3 nucleotides: TGTGCCAGCAGGGCCTCCAGGGATGAGCAGTACTTC. Translating gives CASRASRDEQYF.

This chain connects TRBV7-2 to TRBJ2-1; either TRBD1 or TRBD2 may fit D (5 bases each). The CDR3 runs 15 residues. V dropped 4 bases and J dropped 3 bases, with 13 bases sitting between them. In germline, CDR1 is SGHTA, CDR2 FQGNSA. The CDR3 coding sequence is TGTGCCAGCAGCTCTTGGGACGCAATCTACAATGAGCAGTTCTTC. Translating it yields CASSSWDAIYNEQFF. The full variable domain, rest sourced from reference TRBV7-2 and TRBJ2-1, is GAGVSQSPSNKVTEKGKDVELRCDPISGHTALYWYRQSLGQGLEFLIYFQGNSAPDKSGLPSDRFSAERTGGSVSTLTIQRTQQEDSAVYLCASSSWDAIYNEQFFGPGTRLTVL.

CDR3 region: CASSMGDLYEQYF. The CDR3 DNA reads as TGCGCCAGCAGTATGGGGGACCTATACGAGCAGTACTTC. The chain recombines TRBV5-1 with TRBJ2-7; possibly TRBD1 or TRBD2 for D (5 bases each). The CDR3 consists of 13 residues. The V and J ends lost 5 bases and 4 bases respectively, with 13 bases between them. Germline CDR1 is SGHRS and CDR2 is YFSETQ.

The V call is TRBV3-1, the J call TRBJ2-1; weak D call: TRBD2 (5 bases). CDR1 and CDR2 from the germline V gene are LGHDT and YNNKEL (reference sequence). The CDR3 runs to 17 residues. V lost 0 bases to trimming and J lost 0 bases, with 12 bases between them. The CDR3: CASSQERWESSYNEQFF. For the CDR3, the DNA is TGTGCCAGCAGCCAAGAAAGGTGGGAGAGCTCCTACAATGAGCAGTTCTTC.

The V and J genes are TRBV7-9 and TRBJ2-1; weak D call: TRBD1 (5 bases). The J call is uncertain, as TRBJ2-7 better fits the DNA end. The CDR3 length is 11 residues. Germline CDR1 SEHNR, CDR2 FQNEAQ (reference sequence). CDR3 sequence (DNA): TGTGCCAGCATCCGACAGAATGAGCAGTACTTC. It specifies CASIRQNEQYF.

Details on this clonotype: This may be a read error, as it is one base from a much larger clone. The CDR3 here is CSVVVRRYNEQFF. The DNA for the CDR3 is TGCAGCGTTGTGGTCAGGAGATACAATGAGCAGTTCTTC. The chain carries TRBV29-1 and TRBJ2-1; the D is unclear. V lost 4 bases to trimming and J lost 4 bases, with 11 bases between them. The CDR3 extends over 13 amino acids. Germline V lookup: CDR1 SQVTM, CDR2 ANQGSEA.

V and J are TRBV6-6 and TRBJ2-1, with TRBD1 identical over 7 bases. V shed 0 bases and J 0 bases; nucleotides not matched to a gene: 2. The CDR3 runs 16 residues. Germline V gene sequence: CDR1 MNHNY, CDR2 SVGAGI (reference sequence). Written as DNA, the CDR3 is TGTGCCAGCAGTTACTCGACAGGGCCCTCCTACAATGAGCAGTTCTTC. Translation gives CASSYSTGPSYNEQFF.

The genes are TRBV4-3 and TRBJ1-2; possible D gene TRBD1, 5 bases. The V and J ends lost 0 bases and 8 bases respectively, with 13 bases between them. The CDR3 consists of 14 residues. Germline V gene data show CDR1 as LGHNA and CDR2 as YSLEER. CDR3 amino acids: CASSQDDSRDGYTF. For the CDR3, the DNA is TGCGCCAGCAGCCAAGATGATTCGAGGGACGGCTACACCTTC.

This clonotype was counted only a few times. V is TRBV6-6 and J is TRBJ2-7; D is ambiguous. Germline V gene lookup returns CDR1 MNHNY and CDR2 SVGAGI (reference sequence). V lost 6 bases and J lost 6, with 9 bases in between. This CDR3 comprises 11 residues. The CDR3 region is CASRGLTEQYF. DNA for the CDR3: TGTGCCAGCAGGGGTCTTACCGAGCAGTACTTC.

V gene TRBV29-1 combines with J gene TRBJ2-3, with a possible D match to TRBD1 (5 bases). Germline-derived CDR1 and CDR2 are SQVTM and ANQGSEA. CDR3 length: 10 residues. This CDR3 is CRSWQGTQYF. The CDR3 DNA reads TGCAGGTCTTGGCAGGGCACGCAGTATTTT.

This sequence joins TRBV20-1 and TRBJ1-2, with TRBD1 matching over 9 bases. V was clipped by 6 bases and J by 2 bases; unmatched bases: 10. This CDR3 contains 15 residues. Germline V gene lookup returns CDR1 DFQATT and CDR2 SNEGSKA (reference sequence). The CDR3 sequence: CSAAPGQGRNYGYTF. DNA for the CDR3: TGCAGTGCGGCACCAGGACAGGGGCGGAACTATGGCTACACCTTC.

The gene calls are TRBV6-2 or TRBV6-3 and TRBJ2-1; TRBD2 matches at 8 bases. Germline V lookup: CDR1 MNHEY, CDR2 SVGEGT. The CDR3 runs 16 residues. The V and J ends lost 6 bases and 3 bases, in that order; junction bases with no gene match: 10. DNA for the CDR3: TGTGCCAGCAGCTCTCCGCTTAGCGGGGTCTACAATGAGCAGTTCTTC. It encodes CASSSPLSGVYNEQFF.

This chain links TRBV11-2 with TRBJ2-7, with D perhaps given as TRBD1 or TRBD2 (5 bases each). The CDR3 consists of 15 residues. Between the trimmed V and J ends, which lost 1 base and 7 bases, there was a span of 17 bases. Per germline, CDR1 SGHAT and CDR2 FQNNGV. CDR3 protein: CASSLAGLTYNEQYF. Here the CDR3 DNA reads TGTGCCAGCAGCTTAGCGGGGCTCACCTACAATGAGCAGTACTTC.

Only a few counts were recorded for this clonotype. The CDR3 DNA reads as TGCGCCAGCAGCCAAACAGCTTTCCAAGAGACCCAGTACTTC. Its protein is CASSQTAFQETQYF. The chain combines TRBV4-3 with TRBJ2-5; no clear D gene. The CDR3 is 14 residues long. CDR1 is LGHNA, CDR2 YSLEER, per germline. The V end was cut by 2 bases, the J end by 1 base, with 8 bases between.

There are many counts of this clonotype. This chain connects TRBV5-1 to TRBJ1-5; D unresolved. The V gene lost 2 bases and the J gene lost 4 bases, with 7 bases spanning the gap. The germline V gene has CDR1 SGHRS and CDR2 YFSETQ. The CDR3 is made up of 13 amino acids. The CDR3 DNA is TGCGCCAGCAGCTTTTCGGAAAATCAGCCCCAGCATTTT. As protein: CASSFSENQPQHF. The complete variable domain, with remaining parts taken from reference TRBV5-1 and TRBJ1-5, reads KAGVTQTPRYLIKTRGQQVTLSCSPISGHRSVSWYQQTPGQGLQFLFEYFSETQRNKGNFPGRFSGRQFSNSRSEMNVSTLELGDSALYLCASSFSENQPQHFGDGTRLSIL.

In the case of this clonotype: A single base separates this from a much larger clone, so it may be a read error. The chain has TRBV12-3 or TRBV12-4 and TRBJ2-3; 12 bases are shared with TRBD2. V lost 8 bases to trimming and J lost 9 bases; unmatched junction nucleotides: 12. The CDR3 is 15 residues long. The CDR3: CASGLRTSGIGTQYF. As DNA, the CDR3 is TGTGCCAGCGGTCTCCGGACTAGCGGGATCGGGACGCAGTATTTT.

The chain carries TRBV12-3 or TRBV12-4 and TRBJ2-6, with TRBD1 matching 11 bases. The CDR3 runs 18 residues. The junction had 8 bases not matched to a gene; V was cut back by 6 bases and J by 1 base. CDR3 sequence: CASSPGTGGKSGANVLTF. The DNA of the CDR3 is TGTGCCAGCAGCCCTGGGACAGGGGGGAAGTCTGGGGCCAACGTCCTGACTTTC.

The chain uses TRBV4-1 and TRBJ2-7; D is uncertain. The germline V gene encodes CDR1 MGHRA and CDR2 YSYEKL. Trimming stripped 0 bases from V and 7 bases from J, with 19 bases between. The CDR3 consists of 16 residues. The CDR3: CASSQELGLIYWEQYF. The DNA of the CDR3 is TGCGCCAGCAGCCAAGAGTTGGGCCTTATCTACTGGGAGCAGTACTTC.

Turning to this clonotype: The junction departs from germline at one end; a sequencing error may be responsible. This sequence joins TRBV10-1 and TRBJ2-7; possible D gene TRBD1, 5 bases. There are 17 residues in the CDR3. Germline CDR1 WNHNN, CDR2 SYGVQD (reference sequence). CDR3 sequence: CASSEYGGALSSYERYF. The CDR3 DNA reads as TGCGCCAGCAGTGAGTATGGTGGGGCGCTGAGCTCCTACGAGCGGTACTTC.